The 4 T cell receptor beta chains below come from one sample, sequenced in a study of blood T cell repertoires in COVID-19. Using immunoSEQ multiplex PCR, the repertoire was profiled, and TCRdb retains in-frame clones only, with some absent. The table lists approximately 120,000 clones, about 79% of them singletons. The source material was peripheral blood. All receptors come from a woman aged 80 or older with active or convalescent COVID-19.

The rearrangement links TRBV10-3 to TRBJ2-2, with D possibly TRBD2 on 5 matching bases. Trimming left V 7 bases short and J 0 bases short, with 12 bases between. This CDR3 contains 15 residues. Germline V gives CDR1 ENHRY, CDR2 SYGVKD. CDR3 coding DNA: TGTGCCATCACCAACGGGAATGCGAACACCGGGGAGCTGTTTTTT. Translated: CAITNGNANTGELFF.

This chain joins TRBV19 and TRBJ2-1; TRBD2 matches at 8 bases. V shed 8 bases, J shed 4 bases, and the junction held 4 bases outside the gene matches. The CDR3 contains 13 residues. Germline V gene data show CDR1 as LNHDA and CDR2 as SQIVND (reference sequence). The CDR3, as DNA: TGTGCCAGTTCAACTAGCGGTTACAATGAGCAGTTCTTC. Its translation is CASSTSGYNEQFF.

The chain combines TRBV6-5 with TRBJ2-1, with D possibly being TRBD2 (6 bases). The V end was cut by 8 bases, the J end by 0 bases, with 8 bases between. The germline CDR1 and CDR2 sequences are MNHEY and SVGAGI. This CDR3 comprises 13 residues. This CDR3 is CASGDSSYNEQFF. DNA for the CDR3: TGTGCCAGCGGGGACTCCTCCTACAATGAGCAGTTCTTC.

The chain combines TRBV19 with TRBJ1-2, with D hard to call. Germline lookup yields CDR1 LNHDA and CDR2 SQIVND (reference sequence). This CDR3 has 13 residues. V lost 3 bases and J lost 3, with 8 bases in between. CDR3 DNA sequence: TGTGCCAGTAGTATGCGGGGTGACTATGGCTACACCTTC. Protein: CASSMRGDYGYTF.